Included here is one T cell receptor beta chain sequence, with context. Its cognate antigen has yet to be identified. An end of the junction does not agree with germline; a read error may underlie this. This sample was taken from a study of blood T cell repertoires in COVID-19 (dated by TCRdb to about 2020). Study-level background: Collaborator samples came from the United States, Italy and Spain and covered acute and convalescent phases of COVID-19. The samples were drawn from two sources: the first 160 participants of the ongoing ImmuneRACE study, and 950 to 1,500 subjects contributed by 6 global collaborators. A de-identified subject ID, COVID-19 status, age in years and sex were almost always included in the sample metadata. The material from the prospective study consisted of cDNA or gDNA derived from T cells, B-cell-depleted T cells, or PBMCs. Where HLA class I and class II types were available, the types were taken from metadata supplied by the sample provider, not from assay-based typing. Deeply sampled blood TCRbeta repertoires from subjects exposed to, actively infected with, or recovered from COVID-19 were included in the dataset. A freely available public database, intended as a resource for researchers studying the immune response to SARS-CoV-2, is where the repertoires were released.

The CDR3 sequence holds 14 residues, the cysteine and phenylalanine included. CDR3 DNA is the only sequence kept; it has 42 bases, read in frame from the first base. CDR1 is given as SGHNT and CDR2 as YENEEA, both from the germline V gene. Enrolling through a virtual design, the prospective study's participants ranged in age from roughly 18 to 89 years and lived across roughly 24 United States geographic areas. In the prospective study, participants were assigned to cohorts based on the clinical history participants reported in a screening survey and a study questionnaire. Mobile phlebotomists in the prospective study collected whole blood, serum and a nasopharyngeal or oropharyngeal swab from every participant. Over an approximately two-month period, participants in the prospective study had the option of providing additional blood draws and questionnaires. Prospective study blood samples were shipped either frozen or at room temperature before DNA extraction.

TCRbeta CDR3 regions were amplified from genomic DNA by means of the immunoSEQ Assay, a bias-controlled multiplex PCR. The original pipeline was this. The number of nucleated cells in each sample was estimated by amplification of reference gene primers within the assay. Sequence reads were collapsed and filtered to measure the absolute abundance of every unique TCRbeta CDR3 rearrangement. Productive Simpson clonality was computed per sample as the square root of Simpson's diversity index over productive rearrangements. TCRdb carries this immuneACCESS record with in-frame sequences only. Its versions omit some clonotypes, under half of them owing to an unresolved V gene in the studies checked, with the rest unexplained. Clone size and the V and J calls come from that table; the DNA yielded D and trimming. The sample table holds about 240,000 clones, of which approximately 83% were seen once. Together, the top ten hold around 3.3% of the sample.

Study-level results and caveats: The quantity of clinical and demographic metadata differed by source and by participant and was supplied without curation.

Material for sequencing was PBMCs or T cells enriched from blood (not recorded which). The chain is encoded by TRBV11-3 joined to TRBJ2-3; TRBD2 lines up with 9 middle nucleotides. The receptor was isolated from a woman aged 40 to 55 with acute COVID-19. The DNA reads as follows: TGTGCCAGCAGTTTAGCGGGAGCTTCAGATACGCAGTATTTT. This yields the protein CASSLAGASDTQYF.